The rows below give T cell receptor beta chains drawn from one sample of a study of radiation and T cells in renal cell carcinoma. Clones were sequenced by immunoSEQ multiplex PCR, and TCRdb holds only the in-frame ones, with some missing. Of roughly 45,000 clones detected, about 82% appear once; the ten largest clones hold 25% to 30%. The input for sequencing was blood, taken from a patient whose treatment included radiotherapy and nephrectomy. The origin of the receptors is a woman in her seventies with renal cell carcinoma. Each CDR3 is given with its conserved first and last residue.

v_gene: TRBV7-9; CDR3aa: CAAADTQYF
v_gene: TRBV29-1; CDR3aa: CSVGRVTEAFF
v_gene: TRBV2; CDR3aa: CASSELRTSGAYNEQFF
v_gene: TRBV7-2; CDR3aa: CASSPRQGGWGELFF
v_gene: TRBV5-6; CDR3aa: CASSWTGVDGYTF
v_gene: TRBV30; CDR3aa: CARTDGAAKTQYF
v_gene: TRBV29-1; CDR3aa: CSVGHNGYTF
v_gene: TRBV18; CDR3aa: CASSPRITNTEAFF
v_gene: TRBV4-2; CDR3aa: CASSQEGQGARSEAFF
v_gene: TRBV7-9; CDR3aa: CASSLMDIPHYGYTF
v_gene: TRBV5-1; CDR3aa: CASSLGVTLEQYF
v_gene: TRBV10-3; CDR3aa: CAISESIGGRTEAFF
v_gene: TRBV27; CDR3aa: CASSSTGSGANVLTF
v_gene: TRBV6-1; CDR3aa: CASSIETGFGEKLFF
v_gene: TRBV9; CDR3aa: CASSVPGADTQYF
v_gene: TRBV27; CDR3aa: CASRRSLQGSAEGDEQFF
v_gene: TRBV23-1; CDR3aa: CASSQVDRGKTQYF
v_gene: TRBV10-3; CDR3aa: CATRGQIPTHEQYF
v_gene: TRBV9; CDR3aa: CASSVVAGGTYNEQFF
v_gene: TRBV6-5; CDR3aa: CASSYTVYPMNTEAFF
v_gene: TRBV6-1; CDR3aa: CASSEAYRGRRSPLHF
v_gene: TRBV27; CDR3aa: CASSPGRAWGYTF
v_gene: TRBV27; CDR3aa: CASRSATGEGYTF
v_gene: TRBV7-9; CDR3aa: CASTTENTDTQYF
v_gene: TRBV6-6; CDR3aa: CASSLGVRNNEQFF
v_gene: TRBV29-1; CDR3aa: CSVARDDEQYF
v_gene: TRBV6-4; CDR3aa: CARPGLRWETQYF
v_gene: TRBV5-1; CDR3aa: CASSLGGQGTYEQYF
v_gene: TRBV29-1; CDR3aa: CSGVQGEKLFF
v_gene: TRBV25-1; CDR3aa: CASSDPPPTLGYEQYF
v_gene: TRBV6-5; CDR3aa: CASRGTSGNYEQYF
v_gene: TRBV19; CDR3aa: CASSIGRVDRQPQHF
v_gene: TRBV6-1; CDR3aa: CASSAGTGAINEQFF
v_gene: TRBV5-6; CDR3aa: CASSGGQGAYNEQFF
v_gene: TRBV5-6; CDR3aa: CASSLVGYTEAFF
v_gene: TRBV6-6; CDR3aa: CASSTTGLDQPQHF
v_gene: TRBV6-1; CDR3aa: CASSYGQDYGYTF
v_gene: TRBV10-3; CDR3aa: CAISLLSGGANEQFF
v_gene: TRBV30; CDR3aa: CAWSVSRGRARETQYF
v_gene: TRBV5-1; CDR3aa: CASSHGTVNTEAFF